The T cell receptor (beta chain) under discussion was sequenced for a study of CD8+CD57+ T cells in acquired aplastic anemia. At the level of the study: The sorted CD4+ and CD8+ cells yielded an average roughly 3 ug of DNA. General study results and limits: A significant difference in CD8+ Simpson's diversity between patients and controls was not found.

Sequencing was done on patients that had shown CD8+CD57+ cell expansion by flow cytometry. The CDR3 runs 14 residues. CDR1 is MNHEY and CDR2 is SVGEGT in the germline V gene. Unmatched junction bases numbered 11, after V lost 8 bases and J lost 5 bases. Genomic DNA acted as the template from which TCR beta VDJ combination and CDR3 sequence profiling were carried out. TCRdb reprocessed the reads with MiXCR, giving one entry per CDR3 protein. The sample records about 190,000 distinct CDR3 sequences, 40% to 55% being singletons. Many counts were recorded for this clonotype. Its cognate antigen is unknown.

Sequenced sample: sorted CD4+, CD8+, or CD8+CD57+ T cells (not recorded which) from PBMCs. The V gene is TRBV6-2 or TRBV6-3, the J gene TRBJ1-2, with 7 bases fitting TRBD1. This TCR derives from a human donor with aplastic anemia. CDR3 residues: CASFTSGTVYGYTF. The DNA for the CDR3 is TGTGCCAGCTTTACCTCCGGGACAGTATATGGCTACACCTTC.